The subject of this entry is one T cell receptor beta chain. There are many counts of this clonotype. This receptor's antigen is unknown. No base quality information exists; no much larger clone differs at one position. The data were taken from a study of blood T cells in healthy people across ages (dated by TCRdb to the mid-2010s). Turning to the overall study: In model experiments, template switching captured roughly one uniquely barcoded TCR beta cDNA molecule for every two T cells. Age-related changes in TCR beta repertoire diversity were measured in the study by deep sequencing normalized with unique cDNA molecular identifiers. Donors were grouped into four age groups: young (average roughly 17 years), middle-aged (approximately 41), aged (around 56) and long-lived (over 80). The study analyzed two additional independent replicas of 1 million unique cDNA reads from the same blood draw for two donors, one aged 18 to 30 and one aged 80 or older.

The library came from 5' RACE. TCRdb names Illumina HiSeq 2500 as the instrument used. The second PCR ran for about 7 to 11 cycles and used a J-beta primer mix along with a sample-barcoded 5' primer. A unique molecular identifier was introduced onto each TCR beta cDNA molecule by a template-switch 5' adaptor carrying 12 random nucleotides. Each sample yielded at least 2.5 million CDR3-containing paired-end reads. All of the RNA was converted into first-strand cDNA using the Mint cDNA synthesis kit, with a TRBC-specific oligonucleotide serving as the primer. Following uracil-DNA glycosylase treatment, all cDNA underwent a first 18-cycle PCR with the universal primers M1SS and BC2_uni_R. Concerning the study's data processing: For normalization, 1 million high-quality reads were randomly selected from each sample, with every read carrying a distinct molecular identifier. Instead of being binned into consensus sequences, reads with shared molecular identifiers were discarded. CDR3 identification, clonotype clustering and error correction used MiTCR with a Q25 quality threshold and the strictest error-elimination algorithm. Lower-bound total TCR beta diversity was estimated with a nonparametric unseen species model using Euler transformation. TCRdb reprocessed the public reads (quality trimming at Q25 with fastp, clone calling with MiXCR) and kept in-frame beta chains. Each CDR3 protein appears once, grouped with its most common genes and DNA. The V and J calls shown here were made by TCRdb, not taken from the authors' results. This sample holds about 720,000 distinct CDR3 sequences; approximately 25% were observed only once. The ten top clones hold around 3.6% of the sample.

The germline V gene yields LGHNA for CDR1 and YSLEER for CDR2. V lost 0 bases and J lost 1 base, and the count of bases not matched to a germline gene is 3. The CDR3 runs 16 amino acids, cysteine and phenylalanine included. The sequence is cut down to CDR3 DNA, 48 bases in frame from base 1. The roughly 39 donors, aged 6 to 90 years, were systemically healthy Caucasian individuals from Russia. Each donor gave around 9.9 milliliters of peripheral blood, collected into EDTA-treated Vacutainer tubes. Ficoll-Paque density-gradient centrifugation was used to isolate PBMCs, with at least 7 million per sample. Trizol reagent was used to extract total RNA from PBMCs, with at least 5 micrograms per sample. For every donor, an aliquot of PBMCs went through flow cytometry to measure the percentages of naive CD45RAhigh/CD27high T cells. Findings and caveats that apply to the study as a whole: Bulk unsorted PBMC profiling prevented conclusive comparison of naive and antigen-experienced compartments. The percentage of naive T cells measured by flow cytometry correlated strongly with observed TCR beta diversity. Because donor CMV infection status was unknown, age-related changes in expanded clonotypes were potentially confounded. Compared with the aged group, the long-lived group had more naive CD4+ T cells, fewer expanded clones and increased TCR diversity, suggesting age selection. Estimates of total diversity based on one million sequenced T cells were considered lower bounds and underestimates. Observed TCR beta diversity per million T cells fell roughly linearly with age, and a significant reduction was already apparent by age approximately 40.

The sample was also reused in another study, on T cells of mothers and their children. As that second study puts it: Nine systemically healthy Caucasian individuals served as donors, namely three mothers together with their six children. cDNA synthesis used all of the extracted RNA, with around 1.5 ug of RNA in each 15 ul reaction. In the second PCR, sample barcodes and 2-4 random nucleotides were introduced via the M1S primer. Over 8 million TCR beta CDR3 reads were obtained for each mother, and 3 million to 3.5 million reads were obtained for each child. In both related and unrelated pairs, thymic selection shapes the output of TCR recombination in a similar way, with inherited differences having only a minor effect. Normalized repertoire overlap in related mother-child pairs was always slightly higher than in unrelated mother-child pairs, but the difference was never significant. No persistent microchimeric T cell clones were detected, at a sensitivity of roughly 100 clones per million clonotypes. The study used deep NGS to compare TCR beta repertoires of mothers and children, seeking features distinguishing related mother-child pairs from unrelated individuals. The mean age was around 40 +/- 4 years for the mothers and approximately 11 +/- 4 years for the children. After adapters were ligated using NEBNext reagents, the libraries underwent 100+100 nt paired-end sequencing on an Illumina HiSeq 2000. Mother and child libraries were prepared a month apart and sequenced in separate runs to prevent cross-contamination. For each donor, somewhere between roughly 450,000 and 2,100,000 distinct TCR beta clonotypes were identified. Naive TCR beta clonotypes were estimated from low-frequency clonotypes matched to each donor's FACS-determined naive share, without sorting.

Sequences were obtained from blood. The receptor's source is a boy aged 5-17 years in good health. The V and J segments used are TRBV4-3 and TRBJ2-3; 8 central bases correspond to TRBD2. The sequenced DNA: TGCGCCAGCAGCCAAGACGCGGGGGGTCGCACAGATACGCAGTATTTT. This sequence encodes CASSQDAGGRTDTQYF.